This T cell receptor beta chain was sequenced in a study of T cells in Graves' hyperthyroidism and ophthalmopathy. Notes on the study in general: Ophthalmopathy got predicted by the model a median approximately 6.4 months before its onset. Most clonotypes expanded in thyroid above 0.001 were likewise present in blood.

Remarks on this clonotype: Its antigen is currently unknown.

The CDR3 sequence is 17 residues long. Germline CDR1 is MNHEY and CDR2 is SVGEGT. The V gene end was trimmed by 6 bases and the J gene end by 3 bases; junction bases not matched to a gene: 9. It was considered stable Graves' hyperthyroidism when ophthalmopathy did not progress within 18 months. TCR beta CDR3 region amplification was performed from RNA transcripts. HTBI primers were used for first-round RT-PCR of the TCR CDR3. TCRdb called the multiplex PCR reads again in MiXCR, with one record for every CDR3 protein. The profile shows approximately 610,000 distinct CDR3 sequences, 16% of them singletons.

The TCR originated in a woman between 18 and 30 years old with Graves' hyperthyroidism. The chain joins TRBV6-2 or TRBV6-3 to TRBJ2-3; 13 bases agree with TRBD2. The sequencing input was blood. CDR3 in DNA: TGTGCCAGCAGCCGTACTAGCGGGGGGGCCAGTACAGATACGCAGTATTTT. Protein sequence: CASSRTSGGASTDTQYF.